This TCR beta chain was sequenced for a study of T cells in Graves' hyperthyroidism and ophthalmopathy. To note about this clonotype: The antigen remains unidentified.

Overall study results and limits: Stable hyperthyroidism was told apart from ophthalmopathy by a model built on 13 V-J features.

The length of the CDR3 is 16 residues. The V end was cut by 5 bases, the J end by 6 bases, with 20 bases between. Germline V gene lookup returns CDR1 LNHDA and CDR2 SQIVND (reference sequence). Thyroid ultrasound and orbital computed tomography, with clinical symptoms and serum thyroxine and TRAb, informed diagnoses. RNA transcripts were the template for amplifying TCR beta CDR3 regions. TCR CDR3 underwent first-round RT-PCR with the HTBI primer set. TCRdb fed the multiplex PCR reads into MiXCR, producing one record per CDR3 protein. The repertoire holds approximately 600,000 distinct CDR3 sequences, under 25% seen once, with roughly a third in the top ten.

This clonotype was obtained from a man aged 30 to 45 with Graves' ophthalmopathy. Sequencing was done on a sample of blood. V gene TRBV19 combines with J gene TRBJ2-1; a weak D match, TRBD1 (6 bases). Here the CDR3 reads CASSLGAAPVANEQFF. CDR3 nucleotide sequence: TGTGCCAGTAGTCTGGGGGCCGCCCCCGTGGCCAATGAGCAGTTCTTC.